This passage covers 25 T cell receptor beta chains from one sample sequenced in a study of T cells in Graves' hyperthyroidism and ophthalmopathy. TCR beta CDR3 regions were amplified from RNA. First-round RT-PCR with HTBI primers amplified the TCR CDR3 region. TCRdb passed the multiplex PCR reads through MiXCR, listing each CDR3 protein once. The table lists 500,000 to 650,000 distinct CDR3 sequences, approximately 48% of them singletons, with about 40% in the top ten. Source material: peripheral blood or thyroid tissue (not recorded which). The receptors were gathered from an adult woman with Graves' disease, either hyperthyroidism or ophthalmopathy (not recorded which).

The table lists this clonotype with a few counts. The junction departs from germline at one end; a sequencing error may be responsible. The rearrangement uses TRBV10-2 and TRBJ2-7; 11 bases match TRBD2. The CDR3 runs to 14 residues. Germline V gene data show CDR1 as WSHSY and CDR2 as SAAADI. The CDR3 DNA follows: TGTGCCAGCAGCAACGCCCGACTAGCGGGAGAGCAGTACTTC. Its translation: CASSNARLAGEQYF.

This clonotype was found a few times. This chain connects TRBV12-3 or TRBV12-4 to TRBJ1-5; D ambiguous. This CDR3 region has 13 residues. Trimming took 1 base from V and 7 from J, leaving 8 bases between them. The CDR3 sequence: CASSLVERQPQHF. CDR3 coding DNA: TGTGCCAGCAGTTTAGTCGAGAGGCAGCCCCAGCATTTT.

This clonotype was recorded once. Written as DNA, the CDR3 is TGTGCCAGCAGCTTAGCTAGGGGGCATGGTGAAAAACTGTTTTTT. Protein product: CASSLARGHGEKLFF. The V gene is TRBV7-2, the J gene TRBJ1-4, with 7 bases that match TRBD1. V shed 0 bases and J 7 bases; nucleotides not matched to a gene: 5. CDR1 is SGHTA, CDR2 FQGNSA, per germline. The CDR3 sequence is 15 residues long.

The rearrangement uses TRBV2 and TRBJ1-2; possibly TRBD1 for D (5 bases). The germline V and J ends were trimmed by 6 bases and 2 bases, with 19 bases remaining between them. Germline V gene data show CDR1 as SNHLY and CDR2 as FYNNEI. The CDR3 sequence is 16 residues long. DNA of the CDR3: TGTGCCAGCAGAAAGGGAGGGACGGGAGGAAACTATGGCTACACCTTC. Its protein product is CASRKGGTGGNYGYTF.

The chain combines TRBV19 with TRBJ1-5; D may be TRBD1 (5 bases). Deletions cut 5 bases from V and 2 bases from J, with 10 bases between. This CDR3 is built from 14 residues. The germline V gene encodes CDR1 LNHDA and CDR2 SQIVND (reference sequence). The CDR3 coding sequence is TGTGCCAGTAGTGCGGGACTCCGCAATCAGCCCCAGCATTTT. Its protein product is CASSAGLRNQPQHF.

The chain's CDR3 is CASSHRDRSGSPLHF. In DNA form, the CDR3 reads TGTGCCAGCAGCCACCGGGACAGGTCGGGTTCACCCCTCCACTTT. This chain joins TRBV7-9 and TRBJ1-6, with 8 bases matching TRBD1. The CDR3 is 15 amino acids. Germline V gene data show CDR1 as SEHNR and CDR2 as FQNEAQ (reference sequence). The V and J ends lost 5 bases and 9 bases, in that order; junction bases with no gene match: 9.

Comments on this clonotype: A much larger clone is a single base away; this may be a read error. The CDR3 here is CASGTNVLTF. For the CDR3, the DNA is TGTGCCTCTGGGACCAACGTCCTGACTTTC. J is TRBJ2-6 and V is TRBV2; no clear D gene. The CDR3 has 10 residues. Germline lookup yields CDR1 SNHLY and CDR2 FYNNEI. The full variable domain, with the rest looked up from reference TRBV2 and TRBJ2-6, is EPEVTQTPSHQVTQMGQEVILRCVPISNHLYFYWYRQILGQKVEFLVSFYNNEISEKSEIFDDQFSVERPDGSNFTLKIRSTKLEDSAMYFCASGTNVLTFGAGSRLTVL.

This clonotype was seen a few times. V and J are TRBV29-1 and TRBJ1-2, with D uncertain. Trimming took off 2 bases at V and 0 bases at J, with 4 bases between the two ends. Germline V gives CDR1 SQVTM, CDR2 ANQGSEA. The CDR3 has 12 amino acids. In nucleotides, the CDR3 is TGCAGCGTTGAACAAGCTAACTATGGCTACACCTTC. It specifies CSVEQANYGYTF. Looking up the rest from reference TRBV29-1 and TRBJ1-2 gives the full variable domain: SAVISQKPSRDICQRGTSLTIQCQVDSQVTMMFWYRQQPGQSLTLIATANQGSEATYESGFVIDKFPISRPNLTFSTLTVSNMSPEDSSIYLCSVEQANYGYTFGSGTRLTVV.

This chain uses TRBV25-1 with TRBJ1-2; perhaps TRBD1 as D (5 bases). The CDR3 spans 13 residues. Trimming pared 6 bases from V and 8 bases from J, leaving 16 bases between. The V gene's germline CDR1 is MGHDK and CDR2 SYGVNS. The CDR3 here is CASSADGAGGYTF. The CDR3 DNA reads TGTGCCAGCAGCGCCGACGGGGCGGGGGGCTACACCTTC.

The chain carries TRBV29-1 and TRBJ1-4; D remains ambiguous. The CDR3 extends over 12 amino acids. Trimming stripped 6 bases from V and 4 bases from J, with 9 bases between. The V gene's germline CDR1 is SQVTM and CDR2 ANQGSEA. CDR3 residues: CSVDLDNEKLFF. In nucleotides, the CDR3 is TGCAGCGTCGATCTGGATAATGAAAAACTGTTTTTT.

The chain combines TRBV4-1 with TRBJ1-1; tentative D call: TRBD1 (5 bases). The CDR3 has 14 residues. With 4 bases removed from V and 10 bases from J, the gap between germline ends came to 19 bases. From germline, CDR1 is MGHRA and CDR2 YSYEKL. The CDR3 nucleotides read TGCGCCAGCAGCCGAGAAGCGGAGGCAACAGGAGCTTTCTTT. It yields the protein CASSREAEATGAFF.

The table lists this clonotype with many counts. The J gene is TRBJ2-7, the V gene TRBV20-1; D perhaps matches TRBD1 (5 bases). This CDR3 has 11 residues. Trimming pared 5 bases from V and 6 bases from J, leaving 11 bases between. The V gene's germline CDR1 is DFQATT and CDR2 SNEGSKA (reference sequence). The CDR3 loop reads CSARPGREQYF. CDR3 DNA: TGCAGTGCTCGCCCAGGGCGCGAGCAGTACTTC.

The rearrangement joins TRBV7-8 to TRBJ2-7; D could derive from TRBD1 or TRBD2 (5 bases each). The germline V gene encodes CDR1 SGHVS and CDR2 FQNEAQ. The CDR3 length is 14 residues. With 5 bases removed from V and 1 base from J, the gap between germline ends came to 12 bases. CDR3: CASSTRDPSYEQYF. CDR3 nucleotide sequence: TGTGCCAGCAGCACCCGGGACCCTTCCTACGAGCAGTACTTC.

The chain employs TRBV24-1 and TRBJ1-2; D perhaps matches TRBD1 (5 bases). V dropped 11 bases and J dropped 3 bases, with 24 bases sitting between them. The CDR3 extends over 16 amino acids. CDR1 KGHDR and CDR2 SFDVKD come from the germline V gene. The CDR3 nucleotides are TGTGCCAGCAGCGTAAAACCGCAGACAGACGACTATGGCTACACCTTC. It translates to CASSVKPQTDDYGYTF.

Comments on this clonotype: A junction boundary mismatches the germline segment, possibly from a read error. J is TRBJ2-7 and V is TRBV7-4, with 9 bases matching TRBD1. The CDR3 consists of 12 residues. The V gene's germline CDR1 is SGHVT and CDR2 SQSDAQ. The CDR3 bases are TGTGCTAGCACAGGGGGCATGTACGAGCAGTACTTC. This gives the protein CASTGGMYEQYF.

This clonotype occurred a few times. A much larger clone sits a single nucleotide away, making a read error possible. This chain joins TRBV6-5 and TRBJ2-5, with D maybe TRBD2 (5 bases). Per germline, CDR1 MNHEY and CDR2 SVGAGI. Trimming shortened V by 7 bases and J by 2 bases, and 11 bases separated the two germline ends. The CDR3 extends over 13 amino acids. CDR3 sequence (DNA): TGTGCCAGCAATGGAGGCAGTCAAGAGACCCAGTACTTC. It encodes CASNGGSQETQYF.

This clonotype showed up just a few times. A much larger clone lies one base from this, so it may be a read error. The rearrangement uses TRBV5-6 and TRBJ1-1, with D perhaps matching TRBD1 (5 bases). Trimming took 3 bases from V and 11 from J, leaving 23 bases between them. From germline, CDR1 is SGHDT and CDR2 YYEEEE. The CDR3 is 15 residues long. CDR3 amino acids: CASSSQDTLYPGAFF. CDR3 coding DNA: TGTGCCAGCAGCTCACAGGACACCTTATACCCGGGTGCTTTCTTT.

This clonotype was counted between two and nine times. V gene TRBV6-2 or TRBV6-3 combines with J gene TRBJ2-7; 9 bases map to TRBD2. This CDR3 has 17 residues. Germline CDR1 and CDR2: MNHEY and SVGEGT. The V segment lost 2 bases and the J segment 4 bases; nucleotides outside the gene matches: 12. For the CDR3, the DNA is TGTGCCAGCAGTTACCAAAGGGGACTAGCACAACGGTACGAGCAGTACTTC. It is translated as CASSYQRGLAQRYEQYF.

The chain's CDR3 is CASSPGTESMNTEAFF. CDR3 nucleotides: TGCGCCAGCAGCCCAGGGACAGAATCCATGAACACTGAAGCTTTCTTT. This chain joins TRBV5-1 and TRBJ1-1, with 7 bases that match TRBD1. The V gene end was trimmed by 4 bases and the J gene end by 0 bases; junction bases not matched to a gene: 9. The CDR3 contains 16 residues. CDR1 is SGHRS, CDR2 YFSETQ, per germline.

This clonotype came up a few times. The chain joins TRBV29-1 to TRBJ1-5; D is uncertain. The CDR3 totals 13 residues. Trimming left V 1 base short and J 5 bases short, with 9 bases between. Germline-derived CDR1 and CDR2 are SQVTM and ANQGSEA. CDR3 in DNA: TGCAGCGTTGAAGTTGAACTAGATCAGCCCCAGCATTTT. Its protein is CSVEVELDQPQHF.

The J gene is TRBJ2-7, the V gene TRBV5-1; 11 nucleotides agree with TRBD2. Germline V gene sequence: CDR1 SGHRS, CDR2 YFSETQ. Germline trimming cut 4 bases from V and 0 bases from J; bases unmatched to any gene: 6. The CDR3 sequence is 16 residues long. CDR3 sequence reads: CASSPSGTSGSYEQYF. In DNA form, the CDR3 reads TGCGCCAGCAGCCCTTCCGGGACTAGCGGCTCCTACGAGCAGTACTTC.

This clonotype was seen ten or more times. The V and J genes are TRBV29-1 and TRBJ1-2; D may be TRBD1 (6 bases). The CDR3 runs to 14 residues. V lost 4 bases and J 4 bases, leaving 16 bases between the germline ends. CDR1 SQVTM and CDR2 ANQGSEA come from the germline V gene. This chain's CDR3 is CSVAQGSQTYGYTF. CDR3 coding DNA: TGCAGCGTTGCCCAGGGGTCGCAAACCTATGGCTACACCTTC.

About this clonotype itself: A much larger clone differs from this one at a single base, so this may be a read error. The V call is TRBV6-5, the J call TRBJ2-6, with D maybe TRBD2 (5 bases). CDR3 length: 14 residues. The germline V gene encodes CDR1 MNHEY and CDR2 SVGAGI. CDR3 loop: CAISYTGGANVLTF. The DNA of the CDR3 is TGTGCCATCAGTTACACGGGGGGGGCCAACGTCCTGACTTTC.

The J gene is TRBJ1-2, the V gene TRBV15, with D perhaps matching TRBD1 (6 bases). The CDR3 is 13 residues long. The ends were cut back, 4 bases at V and 8 bases at J, with 14 bases in the middle. Germline CDR1 and CDR2: LNHNV and YYDKDF (reference sequence). This chain's CDR3 is CATSTGLQGGYTF. CDR3 bases: TGTGCCACCAGCACGGGGCTCCAGGGGGGCTACACCTTC. Drawing the rest from reference TRBV15 and TRBJ1-2, the complete variable domain is DAMVIQNPRYQVTQFGKPVTLSCSQTLNHNVMYWYQQKSSQAPKLLFHYYDKDFNNEADTPDNFQSRRPNTSFCFLDIRSPGLGDTAMYLCATSTGLQGGYTFGSGTRLTVV.

This clonotype has at least ten counts. J is TRBJ2-3 and V is TRBV2, with 9 bases identical to TRBD2. The trim removed 8 bases at V and 3 bases at J, leaving 6 bases unmatched. Germline V gene lookup returns CDR1 SNHLY and CDR2 FYNNEI. The CDR3 consists of 14 residues. The CDR3 loop is CASGSAGGTDTQYF. The CDR3 DNA reads as TGTGCCAGCGGATCAGCGGGAGGAACAGATACGCAGTATTTT. The whole variable domain, filled in from reference TRBV2 and TRBJ2-3, reads EPEVTQTPSHQVTQMGQEVILRCVPISNHLYFYWYRQILGQKVEFLVSFYNNEISEKSEIFDDQFSVERPDGSNFTLKIRSTKLEDSAMYFCASGSAGGTDTQYFGPGTRLTVL.